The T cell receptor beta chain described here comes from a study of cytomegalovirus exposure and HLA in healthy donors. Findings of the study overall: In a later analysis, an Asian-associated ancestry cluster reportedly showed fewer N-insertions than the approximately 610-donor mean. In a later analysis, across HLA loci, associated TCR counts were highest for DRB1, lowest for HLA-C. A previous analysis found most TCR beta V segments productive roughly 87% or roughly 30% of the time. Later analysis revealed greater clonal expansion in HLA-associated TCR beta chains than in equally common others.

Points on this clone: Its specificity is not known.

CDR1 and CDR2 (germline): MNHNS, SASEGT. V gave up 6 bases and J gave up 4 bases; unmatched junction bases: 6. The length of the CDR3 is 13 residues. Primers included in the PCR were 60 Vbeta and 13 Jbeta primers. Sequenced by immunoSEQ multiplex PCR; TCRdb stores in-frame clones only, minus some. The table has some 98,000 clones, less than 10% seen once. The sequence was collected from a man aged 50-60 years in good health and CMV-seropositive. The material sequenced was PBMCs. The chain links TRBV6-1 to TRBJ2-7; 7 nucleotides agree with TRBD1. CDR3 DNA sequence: TGTGCCAGCAGCCGGGACAGCCAATACGAGCAGTACTTC. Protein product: CASSRDSQYEQYF.